These T cell receptor beta chains were read from a single sample in a study of beta chain features in type 1 diabetes. Libraries were prepared by immunoSEQ multiplex PCR; TCRdb keeps only in-frame clonotypes and omits some of them. This sample carries a few hundred thousand clones, approximately 16% of them seen once, and the ten largest clones take roughly 0.019%. Sequencing was done on a sample of naive CD4+ T cells from blood. The origin of the receptors is a woman between 18 and 29 years old in good health. CDR3s include the opening cysteine and the closing phenylalanine or tryptophan. Fields, in order: V gene, clone size, D gene, J gene, CDR3 DNA, CDR3 protein. A D gene is named only where the DNA matches it firmly. Some rows have no size entry. The others give once, few or many, or a class for an expanded clone.

v_gene: TRBV28; abundance: -; d_gene: -; j_gene: TRBJ1-1; CDR3nt: TGTGCCAGCAGCCATACTAATGACAGGGAAGCTTTCTTT; CDR3aa: CASSHTNDREAFF
v_gene: TRBV27; abundance: few; d_gene: TRBD2; j_gene: TRBJ2-1; CDR3nt: TGTGCCAGCAGTTTCACCGGGACTAGTTACAATGAGCAGTTCTTC; CDR3aa: CASSFTGTSYNEQFF
v_gene: TRBV30; abundance: few; d_gene: -; j_gene: TRBJ1-2; CDR3nt: TGTGCCTGGAGTAGACAGACGAACTATGGCTACACCTTC; CDR3aa: CAWSRQTNYGYTF
v_gene: TRBV9; abundance: -; d_gene: -; j_gene: TRBJ1-4; CDR3nt: TGTGCCAGCAGCTTTTCCGGGACAATCGATGAAAAACTGTTTTTT; CDR3aa: CASSFSGTIDEKLFF
v_gene: TRBV28; abundance: few; d_gene: -; j_gene: TRBJ2-3; CDR3nt: TGTGCCAGCAGTCGAGTCAACACAGATACGCAGTATTTT; CDR3aa: CASSRVNTDTQYF
v_gene: TRBV29-1; abundance: few; d_gene: TRBD2; j_gene: TRBJ2-7; CDR3nt: TGCAGCGTTGAAGAAGGACTAGGGAGCAGAGAATTCTACGAGCAGTACTTC; CDR3aa: CSVEEGLGSREFYEQYF
v_gene: TRBV30; abundance: -; d_gene: -; j_gene: TRBJ1-3; CDR3nt: TGTGCCTGGAAGGCGTGGTGGGCAGAGACTGGAAACACCATATATTTT; CDR3aa: CAWKAWWAETGNTIYF
v_gene: TRBV5-4; abundance: few; d_gene: -; j_gene: TRBJ2-3; CDR3nt: TGTGCCAGCAGCTTGCGGGGTCTGACAGATACGCAGTATTTT; CDR3aa: CASSLRGLTDTQYF
v_gene: TRBV28; abundance: few; d_gene: -; j_gene: TRBJ2-1; CDR3nt: TGTGCCAGCAGTCCCGCGCTAGCGTCGACCTACAATGAGCAGTTCTTC; CDR3aa: CASSPALASTYNEQFF
v_gene: TRBV30; abundance: -; d_gene: -; j_gene: TRBJ2-4; CDR3nt: TGTGCCTGGAGTGTGCCCTCGTGGGGGCTAAGCGGAAACATTCAGTACTTC; CDR3aa: CAWSVPSWGLSGNIQYF
v_gene: TRBV7-2; abundance: -; d_gene: -; j_gene: TRBJ2-7; CDR3nt: TGTGCCAGCAGCTTACACCGCGATTACGAGCAGTACTTC; CDR3aa: CASSLHRDYEQYF
v_gene: TRBV9; abundance: -; d_gene: -; j_gene: TRBJ2-7; CDR3nt: TGTGCCAGCAGCGCCTATGGCAGGGGATACGAGCAGTACTTC; CDR3aa: CASSAYGRGYEQYF
v_gene: TRBV9; abundance: -; d_gene: TRBD2; j_gene: TRBJ2-2; CDR3nt: TGTGCCAGCAGCGTAGGAAGCGGGAGTGGCACCGGGGAGCTGTTTTTT; CDR3aa: CASSVGSGSGTGELFF
v_gene: TRBV5-1; abundance: few; d_gene: TRBD2; j_gene: TRBJ2-7; CDR3nt: TGCGCCAGCAGGGATAGCGGGAGAAATGACGAGCAGTACTTC; CDR3aa: CASRDSGRNDEQYF
v_gene: TRBV5-6; abundance: -; d_gene: TRBD1; j_gene: TRBJ1-2; CDR3nt: TGTGCCAGCAGCATTGGACAGGGACCTTATGGCTACACCTTC; CDR3aa: CASSIGQGPYGYTF
v_gene: TRBV10-3; abundance: -; d_gene: -; j_gene: TRBJ1-4; CDR3nt: TGTGCCATCAGTGAGGCGGTGGGAGATGAAAAACTGTTTTTT; CDR3aa: CAISEAVGDEKLFF
v_gene: TRBV13; abundance: -; d_gene: -; j_gene: TRBJ2-1; CDR3nt: TGTGCCAGCAGCGCTACAGGGTACAATGAGCAGTTCTTC; CDR3aa: CASSATGYNEQFF